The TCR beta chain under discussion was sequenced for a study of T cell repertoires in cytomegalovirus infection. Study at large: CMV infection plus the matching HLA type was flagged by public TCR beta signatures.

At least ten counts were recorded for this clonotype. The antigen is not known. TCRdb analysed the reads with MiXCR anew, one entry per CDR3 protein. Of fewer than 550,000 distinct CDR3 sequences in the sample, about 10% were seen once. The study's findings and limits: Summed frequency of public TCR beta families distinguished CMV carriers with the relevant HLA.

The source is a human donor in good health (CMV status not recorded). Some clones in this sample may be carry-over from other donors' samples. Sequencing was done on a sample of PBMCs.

CDR3 sequence: CASSGQWNTEAFF. In DNA, the CDR3 is TGTGCCAGCAGCGGACAGTGGAACACTGAAGCTTTCTTT. The rearrangement links TRBV12-3 or TRBV12-4 to TRBJ1-1; the D gene is possibly TRBD1 (6 bases). Deletions cut 6 bases from V and 1 base from J, with 9 bases between. This CDR3 contains 13 residues.